This T cell receptor beta chain was recovered during a study of T-cell reconstitution after alpha-beta-depleted transplantation in children. The CDR3 extends over 12 amino acids. Germline V gives CDR1 SEHNR, CDR2 FQNEAQ (reference sequence). V lost 1 base and J lost 6, with 6 bases in between. The TCRbeta library incorporated unique molecular identifiers. One entry per CDR3 protein results from TCRdb running MiXCR on the PCR reads. Of 700,000 or so distinct CDR3 sequences detected, about 12% appear once; the ten largest clones hold 0.65% to 0.9%. Sequences were derived from PBMCs, sampled before TCRalphabeta/CD19-depleted stem cell transplant. The sequence was obtained from a girl aged 2-10 years with congenital amegakaryocytic thrombocytopenia, due to receive a stem cell transplant. The chain employs TRBV7-9 and TRBJ1-1, with unresolved D. Here the CDR3 reads CASSLVWAEAFF. CDR3 DNA: TGTGCCAGCAGCTTAGTCTGGGCTGAAGCTTTCTTT.